This TCR beta chain is drawn from a study of blood T cell repertoires in COVID-19. Under the authors' procedure: Amplified reference gene primers provided the basis for estimating nucleated cell counts. TCRdb's table, derived via immunoSEQ multiplex PCR, lists solely in-frame clones and lacks some. That table is the source of V, J and clone size, and D and trimming were worked out from the DNA. Of 35,000 to 55,000 clones listed, 86% were seen once; the top ten hold 8% to 9%. The V gene lost 0 bases and the J gene lost 3 bases, with 12 bases spanning the gap. The CDR3 spans 15 residues. CDR1 and CDR2 (germline): SGDLS, YYNGEE.

The TCR comes from a man in his sixties with active COVID-19. The sequenced material came from peripheral blood. This sequence joins TRBV9 and TRBJ2-5; a weak D match, TRBD2 (5 bases). Here the CDR3 DNA reads TGTGCCAGCAGCGTAGCCGGGAATGAGAAAGAGACCCAGTACTTC. This gives the protein CASSVAGNEKETQYF.